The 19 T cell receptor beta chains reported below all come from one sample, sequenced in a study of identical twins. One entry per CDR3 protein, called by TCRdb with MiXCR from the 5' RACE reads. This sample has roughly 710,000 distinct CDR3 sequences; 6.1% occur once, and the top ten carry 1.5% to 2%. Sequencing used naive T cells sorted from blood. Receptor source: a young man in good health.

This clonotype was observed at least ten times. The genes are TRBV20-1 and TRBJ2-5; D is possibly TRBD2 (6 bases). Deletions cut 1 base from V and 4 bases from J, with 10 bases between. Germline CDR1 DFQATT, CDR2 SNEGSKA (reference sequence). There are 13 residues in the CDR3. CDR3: CSARGTSLETQYF. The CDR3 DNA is TGCAGTGCTAGAGGAACTAGCCTAGAGACCCAGTACTTC.

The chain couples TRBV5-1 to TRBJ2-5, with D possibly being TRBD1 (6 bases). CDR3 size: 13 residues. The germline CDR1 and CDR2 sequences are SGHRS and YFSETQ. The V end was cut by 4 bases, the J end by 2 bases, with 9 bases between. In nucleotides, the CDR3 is TGCGCCAGCAGCCGGGACAAACAAGAGACCCAGTACTTC. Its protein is CASSRDKQETQYF.

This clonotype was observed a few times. CDR3 amino acids: CASSPEGPGEQYV. For the CDR3, the DNA is TGTGCCAGCAGCCCCGAGGGCCCGGGGGAGCAGTACGTC. The chain uses TRBV3-1 and TRBJ2-7, with TRBD2 as a possible D gene (5 bases). Trimming left V 4 bases short and J 7 bases short, with 14 bases between. This CDR3 comprises 13 residues. Per germline, CDR1 LGHDT and CDR2 YNNKEL (reference sequence).

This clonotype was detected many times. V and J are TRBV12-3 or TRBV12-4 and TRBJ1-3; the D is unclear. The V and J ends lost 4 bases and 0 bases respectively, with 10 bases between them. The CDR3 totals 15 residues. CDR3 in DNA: TGTGCCAGCAGTTCGACCGGGAACTCTGGAAACACCATATATTTT. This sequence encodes CASSSTGNSGNTIYF.

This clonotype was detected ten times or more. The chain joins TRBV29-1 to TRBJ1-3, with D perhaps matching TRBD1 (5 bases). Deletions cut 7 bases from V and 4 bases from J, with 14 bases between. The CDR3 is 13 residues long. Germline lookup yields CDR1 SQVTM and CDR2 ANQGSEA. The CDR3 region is CSGIGREGNTIYF. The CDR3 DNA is TGCAGCGGTATCGGCAGGGAAGGAAACACCATATATTTT. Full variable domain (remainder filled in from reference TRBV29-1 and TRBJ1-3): SAVISQKPSRDICQRGTSLTIQCQVDSQVTMMFWYRQQPGQSLTLIATANQGSEATYESGFVIDKFPISRPNLTFSTLTVSNMSPEDSSIYLCSGIGREGNTIYFGEGSWLTVV.

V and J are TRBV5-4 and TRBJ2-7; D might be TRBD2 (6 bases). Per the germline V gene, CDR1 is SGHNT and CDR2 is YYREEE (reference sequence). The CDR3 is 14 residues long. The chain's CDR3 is CASSFGGSPMEQCV. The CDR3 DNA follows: TGTGCCAGCAGCTTTGGGGGGTCCCCAATGGAGCAGTGCGTC.

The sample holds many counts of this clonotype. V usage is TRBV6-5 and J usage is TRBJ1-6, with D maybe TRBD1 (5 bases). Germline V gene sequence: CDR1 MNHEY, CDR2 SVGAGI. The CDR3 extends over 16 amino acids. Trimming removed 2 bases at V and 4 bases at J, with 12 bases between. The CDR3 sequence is CASSYLGTRYNSPLHF. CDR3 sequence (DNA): TGTGCCAGCAGTTACCTTGGGACCCGATATAATTCACCCCTCCACTTT.

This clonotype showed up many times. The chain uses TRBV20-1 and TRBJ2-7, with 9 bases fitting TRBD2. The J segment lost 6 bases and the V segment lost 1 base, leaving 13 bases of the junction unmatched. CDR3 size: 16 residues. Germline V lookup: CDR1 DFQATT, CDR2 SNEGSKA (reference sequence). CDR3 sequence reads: CSARAEQGLAGCEQYV. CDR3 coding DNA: TGCAGTGCTAGAGCCGAGCAGGGGCTAGCGGGATGCGAGCAGTACGTC.

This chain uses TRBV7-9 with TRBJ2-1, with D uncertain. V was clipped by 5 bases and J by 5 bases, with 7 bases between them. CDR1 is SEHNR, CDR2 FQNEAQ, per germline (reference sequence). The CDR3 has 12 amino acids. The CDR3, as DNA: TGTGCCAGCAGCGACCCGGACAATGAGCAGTTCTTC. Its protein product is CASSDPDNEQFF.

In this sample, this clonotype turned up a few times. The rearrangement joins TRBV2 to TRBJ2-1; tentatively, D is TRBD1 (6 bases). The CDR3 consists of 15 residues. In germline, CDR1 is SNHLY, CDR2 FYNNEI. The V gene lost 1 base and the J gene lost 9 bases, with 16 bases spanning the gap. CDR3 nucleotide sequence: TGTGCCAGCAGTGAAGAGGGCGCAGGGGTCGGTGAGCAGTTCTTC. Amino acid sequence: CASSEEGAGVGEQFF.

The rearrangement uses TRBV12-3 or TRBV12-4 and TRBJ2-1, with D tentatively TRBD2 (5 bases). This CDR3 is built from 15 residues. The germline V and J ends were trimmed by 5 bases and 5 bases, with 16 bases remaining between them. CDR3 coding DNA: TGTGCCAGCAGTGAGGGTATAGCGCAACACAATGAGCAGTTCTTC. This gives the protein CASSEGIAQHNEQFF.

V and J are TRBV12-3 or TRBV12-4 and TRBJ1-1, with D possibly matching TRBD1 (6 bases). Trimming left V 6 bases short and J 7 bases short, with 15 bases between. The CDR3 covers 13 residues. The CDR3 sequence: CASRLGGRIEAFF. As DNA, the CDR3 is TGTGCCAGCAGACTCGGGGGCAGAATTGAAGCTTTCTTT.

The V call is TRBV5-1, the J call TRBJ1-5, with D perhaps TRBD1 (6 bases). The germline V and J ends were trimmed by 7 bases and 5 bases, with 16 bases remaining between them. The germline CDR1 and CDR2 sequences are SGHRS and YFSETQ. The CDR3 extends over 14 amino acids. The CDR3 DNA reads TGCGCCAGCGCTGAGGGGGGGAGAGATCAGCCCCAGCATTTT. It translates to CASAEGGRDQPQHF.

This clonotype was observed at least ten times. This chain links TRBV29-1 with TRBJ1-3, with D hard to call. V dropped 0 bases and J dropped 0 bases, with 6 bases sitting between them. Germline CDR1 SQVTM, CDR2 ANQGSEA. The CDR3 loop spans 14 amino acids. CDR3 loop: CSVEEDSSGNTIYF. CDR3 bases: TGCAGCGTTGAAGAAGACTCCTCTGGAAACACCATATATTTT.

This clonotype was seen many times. CDR3 in amino acids: CASSQYSNQPQHF. The CDR3 DNA sequence: TGTGCCAGCAGTCAGTATAGCAATCAGCCCCAGCATTTT. This chain uses TRBV25-1 with TRBJ1-5; D not certain. Germline V gene sequence: CDR1 MGHDK, CDR2 SYGVNS. The CDR3 length is 13 residues. V lost 5 bases to trimming and J lost 0 bases, with 5 bases between them.

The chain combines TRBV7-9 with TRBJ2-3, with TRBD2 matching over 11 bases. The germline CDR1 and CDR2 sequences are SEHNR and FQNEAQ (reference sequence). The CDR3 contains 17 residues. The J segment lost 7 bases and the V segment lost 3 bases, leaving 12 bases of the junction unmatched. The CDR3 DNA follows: TGTGCCAGCAGCTTCCCTTCCGCTAGCGGGAGGAAGAATACGCAGTATTTT. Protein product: CASSFPSASGRKNTQYF.

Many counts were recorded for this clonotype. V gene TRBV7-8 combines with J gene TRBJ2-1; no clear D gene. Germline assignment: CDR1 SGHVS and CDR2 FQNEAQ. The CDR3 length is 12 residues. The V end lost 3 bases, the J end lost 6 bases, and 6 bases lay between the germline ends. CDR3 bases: TGTGCCAGCAGCTTTAATGTCAATGAGCAGTTCTTC. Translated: CASSFNVNEQFF. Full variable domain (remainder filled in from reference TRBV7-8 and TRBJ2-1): GAGVSQSPRYKVAKRGQDVALRCDPISGHVSLFWYQQALGQGPEFLTYFQNEAQLDKSGLPSDRFFAERPEGSVSTLKIQRTQQEDSAVYLCASSFNVNEQFFGPGTRLTVL.

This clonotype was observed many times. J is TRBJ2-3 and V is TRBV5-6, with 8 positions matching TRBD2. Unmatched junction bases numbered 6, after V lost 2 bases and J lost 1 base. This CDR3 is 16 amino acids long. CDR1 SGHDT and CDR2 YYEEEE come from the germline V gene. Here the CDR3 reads CASSFRAGGGTDTQYF. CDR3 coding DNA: TGTGCCAGCAGCTTCAGGGCGGGAGGTGGCACAGATACGCAGTATTTT.

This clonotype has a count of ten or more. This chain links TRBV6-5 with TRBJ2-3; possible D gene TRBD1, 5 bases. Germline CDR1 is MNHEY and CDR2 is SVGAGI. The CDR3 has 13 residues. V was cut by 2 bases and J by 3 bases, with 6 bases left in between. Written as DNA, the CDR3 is TGTGCCAGCAGTTACAAGGGGACAGATACGCAGTATTTT. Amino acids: CASSYKGTDTQYF.